The 13 T cell receptor beta chains reported below all come from one sample, sequenced in a study of response to subunit inactivated influenza vaccine. TCRdb re-called the RT-PCR reads with MiXCR, one entry per CDR3 protein. Here the sample spans some 600,000 distinct CDR3 sequences, around 15% being singletons. Sequenced here: PBMCs from blood, sampled approximately 15 days before vaccination. Receptor source: a man aged 50-60 years who received an inactivated influenza vaccine.

This clonotype was observed a few times. The V call is TRBV6-1, the J call TRBJ2-7; D is possibly TRBD2 (6 bases). V lost 4 bases and J lost 1, with 14 bases in between. Germline CDR1 reads MNHNS; CDR2 reads SASEGT. The CDR3 has 15 amino acids. CDR3 bases: TGTGCCAGCAGTGGGGGTCGGGCGGGGTCCTACGAGCAGTACTTC. This sequence encodes CASSGGRAGSYEQYF.

This chain uses TRBV6-5 with TRBJ2-3, with 11 nucleotides matching TRBD2. The CDR3 runs to 15 residues. The germline V gene has CDR1 MNHEY and CDR2 SVGAGI. V lost 6 bases to trimming and J lost 4 bases; unmatched junction nucleotides: 6. CDR3 nucleotide sequence: TGTGCCAGCAGCTATAGCGGGGGGGCCGCAGATACGCAGTATTTT. Its protein product is CASSYSGGAADTQYF.

This clonotype was picked up a small number of times. The J gene is TRBJ2-1, the V gene TRBV7-8; the match to TRBD2 covers 9 bases. The V segment lost 3 bases and the J segment 5 bases; nucleotides outside the gene matches: 5. CDR1 and CDR2 from the germline V gene are SGHVS and FQNEAQ. This CDR3 is 15 amino acids long. The CDR3 DNA is TGTGCCAGCAGCTTTCTAGCGGGACGAAACAATGAGCAGTTCTTC. This gives the protein CASSFLAGRNNEQFF.

The sample holds a few counts of this clonotype. The chain has TRBV7-2 and TRBJ1-1; perhaps TRBD1 as D (6 bases). Germline CDR1 is SGHTA and CDR2 is FQGNSA. V gave up 1 base and J gave up 1 base, with 13 bases separating them. CDR3 length equals 16 residues. CDR3 in amino acids: CASSLVGGRGNTEAFF. CDR3 nucleotides: TGTGCCAGCAGCTTAGTAGGGGGGCGCGGGAACACTGAAGCTTTCTTT.

This clonotype was found many times. The chain has TRBV7-8 and TRBJ2-1, with TRBD2 matching over 9 bases. Germline CDR1 reads SGHVS; CDR2 reads FQNEAQ. The length of the CDR3 is 16 residues. The J segment lost 10 bases and the V segment lost 5 bases, leaving 15 bases of the junction unmatched. In DNA, the CDR3 is TGTGCCAGCAGCCCCCAATGGGGCGGGAGGGCCCAGGAGCAGTTCTTC. Its protein product is CASSPQWGGRAQEQFF. The variable domain in full, completed from reference TRBV7-8 and TRBJ2-1, reads GAGVSQSPRYKVAKRGQDVALRCDPISGHVSLFWYQQALGQGPEFLTYFQNEAQLDKSGLPSDRFFAERPEGSVSTLKIQRTQQEDSAVYLCASSPQWGGRAQEQFFGPGTRLTVL.

Only a few counts were recorded for this clonotype. V and J are TRBV7-2 and TRBJ2-3; no clear D. From germline, CDR1 is SGHTA and CDR2 FQGNSA. The V end was cut by 3 bases, the J end by 7 bases, with 8 bases between. The length of the CDR3 is 12 residues. The CDR3 DNA sequence: TGTGCCAGCAGCTTGTCGCCTAATACGCAGTATTTT. It codes for CASSLSPNTQYF.

The sample holds a few counts of this clonotype. V is TRBV3-1 and J is TRBJ2-2; 12 bases align to TRBD2. Unmatched junction bases numbered 7, after V lost 8 bases and J lost 3 bases. This CDR3 has 16 residues. Germline CDR1 reads LGHDT; CDR2 reads YNNKEL (reference sequence). CDR3 loop: CASENGLAGYTGELFF. The CDR3 DNA reads TGTGCCAGCGAAAATGGACTAGCGGGGTACACCGGGGAGCTGTTTTTT.

This chain connects TRBV6-2 or TRBV6-3 to TRBJ2-1; maybe TRBD2 (6 bases). Germline V gives CDR1 MNHEY, CDR2 SVGEGT. The CDR3 has 16 amino acids. Trimming shortened V by 0 bases and J by 3 bases, and 12 bases separated the two germline ends. The DNA of the CDR3 is TGTGCCAGCAGTTACTCTCGGGGCGGGGTCTACAATGAGCAGTTCTTC. This encodes CASSYSRGGVYNEQFF.

V gene TRBV28 combines with J gene TRBJ2-3, with 13 bases that match TRBD2. CDR1 MDHEN and CDR2 SYDVKM come from the germline V gene. The length of the CDR3 is 17 residues. Trimming at V came to 5 bases and at J to 2 bases, leaving 7 bases not matched to a gene. The CDR3 loop reads CASSPPGLAGLTDTQYF. The CDR3 bases are TGTGCCAGCAGTCCTCCGGGACTAGCGGGGCTCACAGATACGCAGTATTTT.

This clonotype came up a few times. The V gene is TRBV7-8, the J gene TRBJ1-3; the D gene is possibly TRBD1 (5 bases). Trimming cost V 4 bases and J 1 base, with 17 bases left between them. This CDR3 region has 17 residues. CDR1 and CDR2 (germline): SGHVS, FQNEAQ. The CDR3 loop is CASSYMGRIASGNTIYF. The CDR3 region has the DNA TGTGCCAGCAGCTACATGGGACGGATCGCGTCTGGAAACACCATATATTTT.

The chain joins TRBV12-3 or TRBV12-4 to TRBJ1-2; tentatively, D is TRBD1 (6 bases). Trimming shortened V by 7 bases and J by 7 bases, and 13 bases separated the two germline ends. The CDR3 is 12 amino acids. The CDR3 loop reads CASTKQGSGYTF. CDR3 sequence (DNA): TGTGCCAGCACCAAACAGGGCTCTGGCTACACCTTC.

There are many counts of this clonotype. The rearrangement links TRBV5-1 to TRBJ2-1; D assignment may be TRBD1 or TRBD2 (5 bases each). Germline V lookup: CDR1 SGHRS, CDR2 YFSETQ. This CDR3 has 14 residues. V was shortened by 2 bases and J by 3 bases, with 9 bases between the two germline ends. Written as DNA, the CDR3 is TGCGCCAGCAGCTTTCAGGGAGACTACAATGAGCAGTTCTTC. It is translated as CASSFQGDYNEQFF.

This clonotype was seen more than once but under ten times. V gene TRBV20-1 combines with J gene TRBJ2-7; 11 bases align to TRBD1. Germline lookup yields CDR1 DFQATT and CDR2 SNEGSKA (reference sequence). The CDR3 length is 13 residues. V shed 6 bases and J 9 bases; nucleotides not matched to a gene: 10. This chain's CDR3 is CSAPGQGEVGQYF. The CDR3 coding sequence is TGCAGTGCACCGGGACAGGGGGAGGTGGGGCAGTACTTC.